The subject of this entry is one T cell receptor (beta chain). Its antigen is as yet unknown. The sample originates from a study of T cell responses to AZD1222 COVID-19 vaccine. Study-level results: It was only after the peak T cell response that any repertoires were sampled. Recipients of AZD1222 seropositive at baseline numbered only 5 to 7.

It was second doses at about 4 or about 12 weeks that were pooled. Deletions cut 2 bases from V and 8 bases from J, with 13 bases between. Germline CDR1 and CDR2: MNHNS and SASEGT. The CDR3 is 14 amino acids. Sequencing was performed with immunoSEQ multiplex PCR; in TCRdb, only in-frame clones are kept and a portion is missing. The sample records about 140,000 clones, 80% to 95% being singletons. This chain links TRBV6-1 with TRBJ1-5; weak D call: TRBD1 (5 bases). This clonotype was sampled from an adult who received the AZD1222 COVID-19 vaccine. This specimen consisted of peripheral blood, obtained 28 days after the second AZD1222 dose. The CDR3 nucleotides read TGTGCCAGCAGTGAACTATCCGGGGGTGAGCCCCAGCATTTT. Its translation: CASSELSGGEPQHF.